This TCR beta chain was identified during a study of cytomegalovirus exposure and HLA in healthy donors. Per germline, CDR1 SGHRS and CDR2 YFSETQ. With 4 bases removed from V and 3 bases from J, the gap between germline ends came to 11 bases. The CDR3 has 14 amino acids. Study outcomes and limitations: Later analysis identified a missense DCLRE1C variant that was linked to TCR beta V- and J-gene trimming. Earlier findings revealed that most TCR beta V segments proved productive either about 87% or about 30% of the time. For cytomegalovirus status, the classifier reportedly gave diagnoses with high specificity and sensitivity.

This clone was detected only once. The target antigen is unknown. 60 Vbeta and 13 Jbeta primers were used in PCR. The protocol was immunoSEQ multiplex PCR, while the TCRdb copy is restricted to in-frame clones and leaves out a portion. This table holds 150,000 to 180,000 clones, 60% to 85% found once. The gene calls are TRBV5-1 and TRBJ2-1; D possibly corresponds to TRBD1 (6 bases). The clonotype comes from a woman aged 35 to 49 in good health and CMV-seronegative. Specimen: PBMCs. CDR3 bases: TGCGCCAGCAGCACGACGACAGGCTACAATGAGCAGTTCTTC. Amino acids: CASSTTTGYNEQFF.